This TCR beta chain was sequenced for a study of T-cell reconstitution after alpha-beta-depleted transplantation in children. The TCRbeta library incorporated unique molecular identifiers. MiXCR, run by TCRdb on the PCR reads, gives a single entry per CDR3 protein. The sample lists roughly 50,000 distinct CDR3 sequences; 44% were seen once. The V and J ends lost 3 bases and 2 bases, in that order; junction bases with no gene match: 7. The germline gives CDR1 SEHNR, CDR2 FQNEAQ (reference sequence). The CDR3 is made up of 17 amino acids. Study results and limitations: Two months or so post-transplant, alpha-beta T cells reportedly derived from several hundred expanded graft clones. Surviving recipient T cells and thymic progenitors accounted for the high day-60 TCRbeta diversity observed in some patients. At the one-year point after transplant, T-cell counts and TCRbeta diversity were found to come mostly from T cells that had been newly produced.

Remarks on this clonotype: Antigen specificity is unknown.

The material was PBMCs, mostly from graft donor cells, obtained 360 days after TCRalphabeta/CD19-depleted stem cell transplant. The chain carries TRBV7-9 and TRBJ2-1; 10 bases match TRBD2. The TCR was taken from a male patient between 10 and 17 years old who had a stem cell transplant for acute lymphoblastic leukemia, so the T cells may come from the graft donor. The CDR3, as DNA: TGTGCCAGCAGCTTGGGGTGGCTAGCGGGGGCCTACAATGAGCAGTTCTTC. It encodes CASSLGWLAGAYNEQFF.